This T cell receptor (beta chain) was sequenced for a study of somatic mutations in cytotoxic T cells in rheumatoid arthritis. Turning to the study itself: Flow sorting of some V beta antibody-stained T cells reached nearly 100% purity, with V beta1+ cells also TCRB-sequenced.

With respect to this clone: Its antigen is undetermined.

Study results and caveats: In rheumatoid arthritis patients, the slight underrepresentation of TRBV07 was not adjusted for multiple comparisons.

Trimming cost V 4 bases and J 9 bases; bases outside gene matches: 6. This CDR3 is 12 amino acids long. Germline assignment: CDR1 SGHDT and CDR2 YYEEEE. Produced via immunoSEQ multiplex PCR; TCRdb's table is partial and in-frame only. This table has about 20,000 clones, 75% to 90% appearing once. This clonotype was sampled from a woman between 35 and 50 years old with rheumatoid arthritis. This chain joins TRBV5-6 and TRBJ1-1, with 7 nucleotides matching TRBD1. Sample: CD8+ T cells sorted from blood. CDR3 coding DNA: TGTGCCAGCAGCCAACAGACAGGGAAAGCTTTCTTT. It specifies CASSQQTGKAFF.